A single sample is the source of the 4 T cell receptor beta chains below, sequenced in a study of CD4 and CD8 cells across lung adenocarcinoma regions. TCRdb independently ran MiXCR on the PCR reads; one entry per CDR3 protein. The table shows about 19,000 distinct CDR3 sequences, with 46% occurring only once. The source material was CD4+ T cells from the margin of a lung tumor. These receptors all stem from a male donor with lung adenocarcinoma. The CD4 and CD8 labels of this study may be unreliable.

This clonotype has at least ten counts. The chain links TRBV30 to TRBJ2-3, with D unclear. CDR1 GTSNPN and CDR2 SVGIG come from the germline V gene (reference sequence). V was cut by 3 bases and J by 4 bases, with 8 bases left in between. The CDR3 extends over 12 amino acids. DNA for the CDR3: TGTGCCTGGAGCGAGGTGTCAGATACGCAGTATTTT. This encodes CAWSEVSDTQYF.

The genes are TRBV6-1 and TRBJ2-3, with a tentative D call TRBD2 (7 bases). The J call is doubtful: the DNA matches TRBJ2-7 better. The germline gives CDR1 MNHNS, CDR2 SASEGT. This CDR3 contains 16 residues. CDR3 protein: CASAGRGGGDPDTQYF. DNA for the CDR3: TGTGCCAGCGCGGGGCGCGGGGGCGGTGACCCAGATACGCAGTACTTC.

This clonotype was seen once. Possible read error: a much larger clone is one base away. In nucleotides, the CDR3 is TGTGCCAGCAGACCCCTTGGACAGAGCTCCTACAATGAGCAGTACTTC. Translation gives CASRPLGQSSYNEQYF. The V and J genes are TRBV6-1 and TRBJ2-5, with a tentative D call TRBD1 (6 bases). The CDR3 has 16 residues. The germline V and J ends were trimmed by 6 bases and 11 bases, with 28 bases remaining between them. Per germline, CDR1 MNHNS and CDR2 SASEGT.

This clonotype has a handful of counts. This could be a read error, since a much larger clone is one nucleotide away. The CDR3 spells CASSLGGRETQFF. The DNA for the CDR3 is TGTGCCAGCAGCTTAGGTGGTAGGGAGACCCAGTTCTTC. V usage is TRBV7-3 and J usage is TRBJ2-1, with D perhaps matching TRBD2 (5 bases). The V gene's germline CDR1 is SGHTA and CDR2 FQGTGA. The V and J ends lost 2 bases and 13 bases respectively, with 15 bases between them. This CDR3 has 13 residues.